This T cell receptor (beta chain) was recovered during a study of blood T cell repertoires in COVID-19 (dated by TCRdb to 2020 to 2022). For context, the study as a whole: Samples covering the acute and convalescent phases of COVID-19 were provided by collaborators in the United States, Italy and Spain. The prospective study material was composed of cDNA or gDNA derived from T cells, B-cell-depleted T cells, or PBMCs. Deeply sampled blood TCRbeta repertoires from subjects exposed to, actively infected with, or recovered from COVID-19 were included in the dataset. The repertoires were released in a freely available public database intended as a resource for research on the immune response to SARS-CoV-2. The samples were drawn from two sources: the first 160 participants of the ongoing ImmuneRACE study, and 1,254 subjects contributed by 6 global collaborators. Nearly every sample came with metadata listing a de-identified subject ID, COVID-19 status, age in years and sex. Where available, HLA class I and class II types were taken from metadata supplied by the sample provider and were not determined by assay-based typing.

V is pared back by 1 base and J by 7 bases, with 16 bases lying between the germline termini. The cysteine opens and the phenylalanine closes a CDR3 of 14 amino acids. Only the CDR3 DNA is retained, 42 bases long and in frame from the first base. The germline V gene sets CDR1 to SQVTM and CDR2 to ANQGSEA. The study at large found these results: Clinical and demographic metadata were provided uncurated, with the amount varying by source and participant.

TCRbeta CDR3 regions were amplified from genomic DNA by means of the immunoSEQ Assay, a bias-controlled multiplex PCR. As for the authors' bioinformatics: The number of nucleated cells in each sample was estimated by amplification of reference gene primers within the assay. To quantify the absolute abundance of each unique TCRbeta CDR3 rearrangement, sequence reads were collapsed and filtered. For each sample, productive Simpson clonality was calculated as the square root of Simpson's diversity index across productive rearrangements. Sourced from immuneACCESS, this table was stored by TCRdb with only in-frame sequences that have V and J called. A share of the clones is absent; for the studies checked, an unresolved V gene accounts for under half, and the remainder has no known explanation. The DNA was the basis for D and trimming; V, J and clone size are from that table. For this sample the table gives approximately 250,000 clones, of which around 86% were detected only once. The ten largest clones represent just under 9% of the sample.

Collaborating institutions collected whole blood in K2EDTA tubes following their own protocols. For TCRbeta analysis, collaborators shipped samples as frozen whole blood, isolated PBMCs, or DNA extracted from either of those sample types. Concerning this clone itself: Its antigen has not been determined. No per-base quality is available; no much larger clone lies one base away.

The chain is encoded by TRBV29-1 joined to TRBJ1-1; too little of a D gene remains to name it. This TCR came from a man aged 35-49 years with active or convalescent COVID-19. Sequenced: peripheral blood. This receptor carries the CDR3 CSVEVLTGRGEAFF. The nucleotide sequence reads TGCAGCGTTGAAGTTCTGACTGGGCGGGGTGAAGCTTTCTTT.